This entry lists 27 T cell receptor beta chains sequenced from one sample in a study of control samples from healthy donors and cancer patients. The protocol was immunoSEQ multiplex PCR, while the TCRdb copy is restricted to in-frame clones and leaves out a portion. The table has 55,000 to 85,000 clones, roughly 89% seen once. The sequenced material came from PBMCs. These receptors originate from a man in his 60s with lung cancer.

The CDR3 reads CASSPRTGGEKLFF. The CDR3 DNA reads as TGTGCCAGCAGCCCTCGCACAGGGGGTGAAAAACTGTTTTTT. This chain uses TRBV9 with TRBJ1-4, with 8 bases matching TRBD1. V was pared by 4 bases and J by 7 bases, with 6 bases of the junction left unmatched. Germline V lookup: CDR1 SGDLS, CDR2 YYNGEE. The CDR3 totals 14 residues.

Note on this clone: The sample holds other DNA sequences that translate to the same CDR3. CDR3 nucleotide sequence: TGTGCCAGCAGTTACGACAGGGGAGGTGGTGGCTACACCTTC. This encodes CASSYDRGGGGYTF. This sequence joins TRBV6-6 and TRBJ1-2, with TRBD1 matching 8 bases. Losses at the gene ends were 2 bases for V and 7 bases for J; bases not matched to a gene: 6. Per the germline V gene, CDR1 is MNHNY and CDR2 is SVGAGI (reference sequence). The CDR3 runs 14 residues.

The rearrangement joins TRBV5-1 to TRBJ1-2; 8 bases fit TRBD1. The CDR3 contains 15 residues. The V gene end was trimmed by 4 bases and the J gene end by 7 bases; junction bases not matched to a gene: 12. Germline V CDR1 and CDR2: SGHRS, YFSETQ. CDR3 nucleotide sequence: TGCGCCAGCAGCCCAGCTGGACAGGGACCTTCTGGCTACACCTTC. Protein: CASSPAGQGPSGYTF.

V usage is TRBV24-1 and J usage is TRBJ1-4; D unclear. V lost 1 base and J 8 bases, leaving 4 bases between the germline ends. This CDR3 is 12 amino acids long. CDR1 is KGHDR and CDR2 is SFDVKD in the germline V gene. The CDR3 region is CATSDLEEKLFF. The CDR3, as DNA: TGTGCCACCAGTGATTTAGAGGAAAAACTGTTTTTT.

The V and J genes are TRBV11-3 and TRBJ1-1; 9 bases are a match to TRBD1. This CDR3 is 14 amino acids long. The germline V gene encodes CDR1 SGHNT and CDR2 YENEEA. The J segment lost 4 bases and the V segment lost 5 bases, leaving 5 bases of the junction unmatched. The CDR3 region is CASSKGQGSTEAFF. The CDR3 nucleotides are TGTGCCAGCAGCAAAGGACAGGGGAGCACTGAAGCTTTCTTT.

The CDR3 DNA follows: TGTGCCATCAGTGAGTCGATCACTAGCGATGGCGAGTACCAAGAGACCCAGTACTTC. The encoded protein is CAISESITSDGEYQETQYF. The J gene is TRBJ2-5, the V gene TRBV10-3; 7 positions agree with TRBD2. This CDR3 region has 19 residues. Germline CDR1 is ENHRY and CDR2 is SYGVKD. With V trimmed by 0 bases and J by 0 bases, 13 bases remained unmatched.

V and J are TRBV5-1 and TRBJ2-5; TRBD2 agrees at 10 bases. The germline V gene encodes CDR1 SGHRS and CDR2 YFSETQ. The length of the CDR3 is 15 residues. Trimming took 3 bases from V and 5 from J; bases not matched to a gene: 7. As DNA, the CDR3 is TGCGCCAGCAGCTCTGAGGGACTAGCGAAGGAGACCCAGTACTTC. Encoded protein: CASSSEGLAKETQYF. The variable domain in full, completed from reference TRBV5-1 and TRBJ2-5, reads KAGVTQTPRYLIKTRGQQVTLSCSPISGHRSVSWYQQTPGQGLQFLFEYFSETQRNKGNFPGRFSGRQFSNSRSEMNVSTLELGDSALYLCASSSEGLAKETQYFGPGTRLLVL.

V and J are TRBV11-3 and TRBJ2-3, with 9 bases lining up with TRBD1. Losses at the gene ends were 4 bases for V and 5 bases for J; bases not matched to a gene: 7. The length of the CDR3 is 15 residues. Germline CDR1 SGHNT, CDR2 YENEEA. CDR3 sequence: CASSSRQGEGDTQYF. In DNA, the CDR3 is TGTGCCAGCAGCTCGAGACAGGGGGAGGGAGATACGCAGTATTTT. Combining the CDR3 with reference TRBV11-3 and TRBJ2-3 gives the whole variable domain EAGVVQSPRYKIIEKKQPVAFWCNPISGHNTLYWYLQNLGQGPELLIRYENEEAVDDSQLPKDRFSAERLKGVDSTLKIQPAELGDSAVYLCASSSRQGEGDTQYFGPGTRLTVL.

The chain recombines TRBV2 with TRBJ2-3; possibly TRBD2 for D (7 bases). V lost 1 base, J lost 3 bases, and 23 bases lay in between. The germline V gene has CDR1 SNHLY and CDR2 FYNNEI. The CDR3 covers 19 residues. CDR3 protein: CASSEGPGAGALGTDTQYF. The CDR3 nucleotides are TGTGCCAGCAGTGAAGGTCCGGGCGCGGGGGCCTTGGGAACAGATACGCAGTATTTT.

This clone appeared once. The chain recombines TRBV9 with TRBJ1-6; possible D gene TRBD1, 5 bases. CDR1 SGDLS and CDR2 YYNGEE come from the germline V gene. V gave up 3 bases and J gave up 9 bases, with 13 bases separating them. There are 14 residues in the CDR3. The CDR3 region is CASSGGTGTSPLHF. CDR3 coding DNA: TGTGCCAGCAGCGGGGGGACGGGAACTTCACCCCTCCACTTT.

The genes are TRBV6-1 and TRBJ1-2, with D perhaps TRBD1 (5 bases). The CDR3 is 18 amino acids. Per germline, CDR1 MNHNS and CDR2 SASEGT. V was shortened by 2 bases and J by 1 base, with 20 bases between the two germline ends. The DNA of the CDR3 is TGTGCCAGCAGTGAAAGAAGATTGAGGACACTTAATAACTATGGCTACACCTTC. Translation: CASSERRLRTLNNYGYTF.

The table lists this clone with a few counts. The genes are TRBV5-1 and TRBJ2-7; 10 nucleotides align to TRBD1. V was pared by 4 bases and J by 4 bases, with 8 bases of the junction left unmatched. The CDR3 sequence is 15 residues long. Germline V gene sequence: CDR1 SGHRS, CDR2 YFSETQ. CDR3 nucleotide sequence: TGCGCCAGCAGCACCGGACAGGGGGAATGGTACGAGCAGTACTTC. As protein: CASSTGQGEWYEQYF.

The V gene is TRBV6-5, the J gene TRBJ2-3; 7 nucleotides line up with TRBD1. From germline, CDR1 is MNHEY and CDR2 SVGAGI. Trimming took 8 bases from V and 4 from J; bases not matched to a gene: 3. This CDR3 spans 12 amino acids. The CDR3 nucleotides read TGTGCCAGCGGGGGACAGTCAGATACGCAGTATTTT. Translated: CASGGQSDTQYF.

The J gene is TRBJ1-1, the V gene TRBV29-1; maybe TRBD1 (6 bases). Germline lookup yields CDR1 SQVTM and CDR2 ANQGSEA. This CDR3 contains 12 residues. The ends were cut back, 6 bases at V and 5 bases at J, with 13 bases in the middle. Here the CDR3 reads CSVERGRTEAFF. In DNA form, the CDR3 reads TGCAGCGTCGAGCGGGGGCGGACTGAAGCTTTCTTT.

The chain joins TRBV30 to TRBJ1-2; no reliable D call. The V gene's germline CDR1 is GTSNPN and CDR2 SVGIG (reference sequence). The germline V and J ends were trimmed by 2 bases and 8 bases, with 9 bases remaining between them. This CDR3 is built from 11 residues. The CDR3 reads CAWSPLKGYTF. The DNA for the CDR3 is TGTGCCTGGAGTCCCCTTAAAGGCTACACCTTC.

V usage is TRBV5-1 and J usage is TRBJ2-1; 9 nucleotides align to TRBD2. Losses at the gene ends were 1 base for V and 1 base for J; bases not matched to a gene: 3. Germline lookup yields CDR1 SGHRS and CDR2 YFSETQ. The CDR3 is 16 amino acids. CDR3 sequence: CASSLSGGISYNEQFF. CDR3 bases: TGCGCCAGCAGCTTGAGCGGGGGGATTTCCTACAATGAGCAGTTCTTC.

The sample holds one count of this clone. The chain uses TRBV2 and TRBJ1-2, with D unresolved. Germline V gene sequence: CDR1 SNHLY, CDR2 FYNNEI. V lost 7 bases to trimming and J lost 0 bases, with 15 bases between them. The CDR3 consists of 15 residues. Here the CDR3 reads CASKRTSSSNYGYTF. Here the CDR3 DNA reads TGTGCCAGCAAGAGGACCTCCTCTTCTAACTATGGCTACACCTTC.

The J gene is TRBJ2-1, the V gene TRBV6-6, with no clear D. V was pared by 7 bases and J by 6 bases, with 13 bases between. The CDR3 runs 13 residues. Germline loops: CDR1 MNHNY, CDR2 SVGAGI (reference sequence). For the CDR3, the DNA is TGTGCCAGCATCCACGGACGATCCAATGAGCAGTTCTTC. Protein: CASIHGRSNEQFF.

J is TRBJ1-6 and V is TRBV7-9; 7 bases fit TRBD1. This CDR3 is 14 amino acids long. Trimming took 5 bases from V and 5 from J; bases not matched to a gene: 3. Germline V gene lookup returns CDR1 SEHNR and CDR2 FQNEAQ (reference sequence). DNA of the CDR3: TGTGCCAGCAGCGGCGACAGGGATAATTCACCCCTCCACTTT. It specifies CASSGDRDNSPLHF.

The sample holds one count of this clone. The CDR3 region is CASSEPPGQGDYGYTF. Here the CDR3 DNA reads TGCGCCAGCAGTGAGCCTCCGGGACAGGGGGACTATGGCTACACCTTC. This chain links TRBV10-1 with TRBJ1-2; 11 bases match TRBD1. The germline CDR1 and CDR2 sequences are WNHNN and SYGVQD (reference sequence). The trim removed 2 bases at V and 3 bases at J, leaving 5 bases unmatched. CDR3 length equals 16 residues.

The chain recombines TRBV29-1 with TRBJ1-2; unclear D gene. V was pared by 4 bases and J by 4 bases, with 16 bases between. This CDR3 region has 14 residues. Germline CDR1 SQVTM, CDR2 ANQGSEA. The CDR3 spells CSVASVGKPYGYTF. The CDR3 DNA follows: TGCAGCGTTGCGAGTGTGGGTAAGCCCTATGGCTACACCTTC. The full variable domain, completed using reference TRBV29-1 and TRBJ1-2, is SAVISQKPSRDICQRGTSLTIQCQVDSQVTMMFWYRQQPGQSLTLIATANQGSEATYESGFVIDKFPISRPNLTFSTLTVSNMSPEDSSIYLCSVASVGKPYGYTFGSGTRLTVV.

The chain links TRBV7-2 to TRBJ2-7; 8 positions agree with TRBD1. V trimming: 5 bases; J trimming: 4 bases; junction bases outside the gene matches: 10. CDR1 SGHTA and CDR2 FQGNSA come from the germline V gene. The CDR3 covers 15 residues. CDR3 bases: TGTGCCAGCAGCGAAGGAGGGACAGGTCATTACGAGCAGTACTTC. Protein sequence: CASSEGGTGHYEQYF.

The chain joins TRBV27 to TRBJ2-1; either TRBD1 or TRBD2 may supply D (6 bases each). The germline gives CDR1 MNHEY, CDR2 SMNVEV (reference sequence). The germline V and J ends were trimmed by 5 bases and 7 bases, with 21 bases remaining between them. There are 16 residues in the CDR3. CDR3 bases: TGTGCCAGCAGTACCTCTCGGGGGCCAGGCTATAATGAGCAGTTCTTC. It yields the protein CASSTSRGPGYNEQFF.

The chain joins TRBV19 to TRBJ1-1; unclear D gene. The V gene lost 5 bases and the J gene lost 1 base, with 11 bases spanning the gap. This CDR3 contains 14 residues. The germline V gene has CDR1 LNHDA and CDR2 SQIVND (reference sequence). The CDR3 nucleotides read TGTGCCAGTAGTTCCCCGGGAGCGAACACTGAAGCTTTCTTT. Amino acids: CASSSPGANTEAFF.

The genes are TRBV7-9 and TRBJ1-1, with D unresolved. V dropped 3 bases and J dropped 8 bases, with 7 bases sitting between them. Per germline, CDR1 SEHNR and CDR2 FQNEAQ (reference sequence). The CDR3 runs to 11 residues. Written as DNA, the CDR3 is TGTGCCAGCAGCTTGGAACGAGAAGCTTTCTTT. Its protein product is CASSLEREAFF. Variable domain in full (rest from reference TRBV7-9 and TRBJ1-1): DTGVSQNPRHKITKRGQNVTFRCDPISEHNRLYWYRQTLGQGPEFLTYFQNEAQLEKSRLLSDRFSAERPKGSFSTLEIQRTEQGDSAMYLCASSLEREAFFGQGTRLTVV.

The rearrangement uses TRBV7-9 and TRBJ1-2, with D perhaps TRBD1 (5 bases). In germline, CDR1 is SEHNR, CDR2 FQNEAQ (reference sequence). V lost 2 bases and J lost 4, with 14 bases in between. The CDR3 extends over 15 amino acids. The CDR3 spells CASSLFPARGYGYTF. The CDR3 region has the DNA TGTGCCAGCAGCTTATTTCCAGCGAGGGGCTATGGCTACACCTTC. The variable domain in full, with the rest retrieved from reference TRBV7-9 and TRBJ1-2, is DTGVSQNPRHKITKRGQNVTFRCDPISEHNRLYWYRQTLGQGPEFLTYFQNEAQLEKSRLLSDRFSAERPKGSFSTLEIQRTEQGDSAMYLCASSLFPARGYGYTFGSGTRLTVV.

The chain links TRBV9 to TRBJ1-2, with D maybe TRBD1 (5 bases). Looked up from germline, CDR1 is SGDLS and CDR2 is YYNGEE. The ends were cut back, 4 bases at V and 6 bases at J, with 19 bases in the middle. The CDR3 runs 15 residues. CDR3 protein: CASSKETAFTDGYTF. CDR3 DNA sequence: TGTGCCAGCAGCAAAGAGACAGCCTTTACGGATGGCTACACCTTC.